This TCR beta chain was observed in a study of vaccination effects on CD4 cells after COVID-19. Overall study: Participants were given two doses of BNT162b2 or mRNA-1273 vaccine. Study-wide results and caveats: By a late point after vaccination, infection- and vaccine-induced clones had shrunk markedly through clonal contraction.

Germline V CDR1 and CDR2: LGHNA, YNFKEQ. The CDR3 runs 15 residues. The V and J ends lost 5 bases and 1 base, in that order; junction bases with no gene match: 4. Pools of viral peptides were used by the ViraFEST assay to expand antigen-specific CD4+ T cells ahead of sequencing. Isolating CD4+ T cells followed approximately nine days of culture. Vaccinated participants had no history of SARS-CoV-2 infection and tested negative for nucleocapsid antibodies. Days 3 and 7 were when half the medium was replaced with IL-2 medium. Generated by immunoSEQ multiplex PCR, the TCRdb table keeps only in-frame clones and is missing some. The data contain 30,000 to 35,000 clones, around three quarters of them seen just once; the ten biggest clones take up 27%. This clone was observed a handful of times. The antigen is unknown.

The rearrangement links TRBV4-2 to TRBJ2-2; 7 bases are shared with TRBD2. The sequencing here drew on CD4+ T cells from PBMCs cultured with HCoV-OC43 spike peptides, taken before COVID-19 vaccination. Subset given: HCoV-OC43 spike overlapping peptide pool stimulation. The sequence came from a human donor who received a COVID-19 vaccine. The CDR3 reads CASSEVAGNTGELFF. The CDR3 DNA follows: TGTGCCAGCAGCGAAGTAGCGGGGAACACCGGGGAGCTGTTTTTT.